This TCR beta chain derives from a study of T cell clusters in autoimmune cytopenias. The wider study: A median age of about 60 years and mean of about 50 years characterized healthy donor controls. Findings and caveats of the study: TRB repertoire shifts in secondary cytopenia and chronic lymphocytic leukemia mostly reflected lymphoma, not autoimmunity. The T cell clusters were defined only in silico, without experimental functional validation.

One tube held mixed TRB-A and TRB-B primer pools for touch-down PCR. TCRdb reprocessed the multiplex PCR reads, with one entry per CDR3 protein and no DNA. The sample's table shows roughly 10,000 distinct CDR3 sequences. Each sample's input was approximately 270 ng genomic DNA, roughly 40,000 genome equivalents. Regarding this clonotype: Its antigen is as yet unknown.

Germline loops: CDR1 SQVTM, CDR2 ANQGSEA. The CDR3 spans 12 residues. The same data also contributed to another study, on T cell repertoires in aging, cancer and after chemotherapy. That source reports: Age-matched healthy donors had significantly more diverse, less clonal blood TCR repertoires than untreated cancer patients.

Sequencing used peripheral blood. This receptor was obtained from a human donor in good health. This chain joins TRBV29-1 and TRBJ1-1; TCRdb proposes TRBD1, but this gene call is untestable without DNA. CDR3 protein: CSVGGGTTEAFF.